This TCR beta chain emerged from a study of blood T cell repertoires in COVID-19 (dated by TCRdb to about 2020). Broadly, across the study: Samples covering the acute and convalescent phases of COVID-19 were provided by collaborators in the United States, Italy and Spain. The dataset comprised deeply sampled blood TCRbeta repertoires from subjects exposed to, actively infected with, or recovered from COVID-19. The prospective study material was composed of cDNA or gDNA derived from T cells, B-cell-depleted T cells, or PBMCs. Where HLA class I and class II types were available, the types were taken from metadata supplied by the sample provider, not from assay-based typing. The samples were drawn from two sources: the first 160 participants of the ongoing ImmuneRACE study, and 950 to 1,500 subjects contributed by 6 global collaborators. A freely available public database, intended as a resource for researchers studying the immune response to SARS-CoV-2, is where the repertoires were released. The sample metadata nearly always contained a de-identified subject ID, COVID-19 status, age in years and sex. The investigation overall reported the following: Clinical and demographic metadata were provided uncurated, with the amount varying by source and participant.

Cut back by 0 bases and 3 bases, the V and J ends lie 5 bases apart. The CDR3 runs 13 amino acids, cysteine and phenylalanine included. Solely the CDR3 DNA is kept, with 39 bases framed from the first base. CDR1 and CDR2 (MGHRA, YSYEKL) derive from the germline V gene. Collaborating institutions collected whole blood in K2EDTA tubes following their own protocols. For TCRbeta analysis, collaborators shipped samples as frozen whole blood, isolated PBMCs, or DNA extracted from either of those sample types. TCRbeta CDR3 regions were amplified from genomic DNA by means of the immunoSEQ Assay, a bias-controlled multiplex PCR. In the paper's pipeline: The number of nucleated cells in each sample was estimated by amplification of reference gene primers within the assay. To quantify the absolute abundance of each unique TCRbeta CDR3 rearrangement, sequence reads were collapsed and filtered. For each sample, productive Simpson clonality was calculated by taking the square root of Simpson's diversity index across productive rearrangements. TCRdb carries this immuneACCESS record with in-frame sequences only. Its versions omit some clonotypes, under half of them owing to an unresolved V gene in the studies checked, with the rest unexplained. V and J calls and clone size follow that table, whereas D and trimming were derived from the DNA. Here the sample has approximately 110,000 clones; approximately 81% occur a single time. The ten largest make up over 2% of the sample.

This clone has a handful of counts. The target of this receptor is not known. No per-base quality is available; no much larger clone lies one base away. This receptor chain uses TRBV4-1 and TRBJ1-2, with no D gene named confidently. The sequence was obtained from a human donor in a cohort sampled during active COVID-19. The sample comprised peripheral blood. The DNA reads TGCGCCAGCAGCCAAGATCCCTACTATGGCTACACCTTC. This gives the protein CASSQDPYYGYTF.